This T cell receptor beta chain was recovered during a study of shared clonotypes between healthy human individuals. Several immunoSEQ plates received, in even portions, the genomic DNA of each subset. Sorted-subset replicate PCRs used about 190 ng of genomic DNA. This amount corresponded to about 30,000 T cell genomes. Profiled with immunoSEQ multiplex PCR; TCRdb holds only in-frame clones, not every one. Of more than 1.2 million clones in the sample, around 98.5% were seen once. Points on this clone: What it binds is unknown.

Those who donated were healthy HIV-negative adults, with no recent acute infections or vaccinations reported. General study points: In contrast to clonotypes shared by all four donors, non-shared clonotypes had lower generation probabilities.

V was clipped by 8 bases and J by 9 bases; unmatched bases: 9. The CDR3 sequence is 14 residues long. Looked up from germline, CDR1 is WSHSY and CDR2 is SAAADI. Material: naive CD4+ T cells sorted from blood. Regarding subset: CD45RA+ positively selected. The rearrangement links TRBV10-2 to TRBJ1-5, with TRBD1 matching 11 bases. The receptor was derived from a man in his thirties or forties in good health. CDR3 loop: CASRTGTGGLPQHF. CDR3 sequence (DNA): TGCGCCAGCCGAACCGGGACAGGGGGTTTGCCCCAGCATTTT.